This TCR beta chain came from a study of T cell responses to AZD1222 COVID-19 vaccine. Study-wide results and caveats: Repertoire sampling occurred only after the peak T cell response. Only a handful of AZD1222 recipients tested seropositive at baseline. The study found vaccine-associated CD4 TCRs spanning spike, dominant at 160-218 and 743-854. White British ancestry dominated among donors, who included more females, and clonal diversity was possibly underestimated.

Notes on this clone: As yet, its antigen is unknown.

Here immunoSEQ multiplex PCR was the method, and the copy in TCRdb shows in-frame clones only, minus some. The data show about 130,000 clones, with approximately 91% seen just once and approximately 1.1% held by the top ten. This CDR3 is built from 12 residues. Trimming cost V 11 bases and J 10 bases, with 18 bases left between them. The TCR originated in an adult who received the AZD1222 COVID-19 vaccine. The sample here was peripheral blood, taken 28 days after the second AZD1222 dose. The gene calls are TRBV12-3 or TRBV12-4 and TRBJ2-1; D may be TRBD2 (6 bases). CDR3 coding DNA: TGTGCCGACGACTTCGGGGGTCGCGAGCAGTTCTTC. The encoded protein is CADDFGGREQFF.